The TCR beta chain under discussion was sequenced for a study of regulatory dendritic cells for organ transplantation. Study-wide findings and caveats: Naive CD4+ and CD8+ repertoires were highly diverse; memory CD8+ was most oligoclonal.

Allogeneic regulatory or mature dendritic cells were co-cultured for 5 days with CFSE-labeled sorted T cells at 1:10. Memory T cells were CD45RO+, naive were CD45RA+, sorted by FACS. Concerning this clone: As yet, its antigen is unknown.

Clones were sequenced by immunoSEQ multiplex PCR, and TCRdb holds only the in-frame ones, with some missing. The sample consists of about 20,000 clones, more than 60% of them appearing once. The receptor was isolated from a human donor in good health. The sample was memory CD4+ T cells from blood cultured with regulatory dendritic cells. The subset denotes: CD45RO+ memory T cells.

The CDR3 DNA reads TGTGCCAGCAGCTTTTATCCCAAATACGAGCAGTACTTC. Its translation is CASSFYPKYEQYF. The chain is built from TRBV7-9 and TRBJ2-7, with D unresolved. Trimming shortened V by 3 bases and J by 4 bases, and 10 bases separated the two germline ends. The germline V gene encodes CDR1 SEHNR and CDR2 FQNEAQ (reference sequence). The CDR3 length is 13 residues.